Here is one T cell receptor (beta chain) with its context. This specimen comes from a study of technical replicates of blood from a few donors. The CDR3 extends over 14 amino acids. V lost 1 base and J 13 bases, leaving 20 bases between the germline ends. Germline-derived CDR1 and CDR2 are SGHVS and FQNEAQ. Measured with immunoSEQ multiplex PCR; TCRdb has only the in-frame clones, and not every one. The profile shows some 80,000 clones, roughly nine tenths of them singletons. The chain combines TRBV7-8 with TRBJ2-7; TRBD1 might be the D (6 bases). The TCR sequence derives from a human donor in good health. Sequencing was performed on T cells isolated from PBMCs. CDR3 DNA sequence: TGTGCCAGCAGCTTAGAGGGGACATCCCTGATCAAATACTTC. It codes for CASSLEGTSLIKYF.